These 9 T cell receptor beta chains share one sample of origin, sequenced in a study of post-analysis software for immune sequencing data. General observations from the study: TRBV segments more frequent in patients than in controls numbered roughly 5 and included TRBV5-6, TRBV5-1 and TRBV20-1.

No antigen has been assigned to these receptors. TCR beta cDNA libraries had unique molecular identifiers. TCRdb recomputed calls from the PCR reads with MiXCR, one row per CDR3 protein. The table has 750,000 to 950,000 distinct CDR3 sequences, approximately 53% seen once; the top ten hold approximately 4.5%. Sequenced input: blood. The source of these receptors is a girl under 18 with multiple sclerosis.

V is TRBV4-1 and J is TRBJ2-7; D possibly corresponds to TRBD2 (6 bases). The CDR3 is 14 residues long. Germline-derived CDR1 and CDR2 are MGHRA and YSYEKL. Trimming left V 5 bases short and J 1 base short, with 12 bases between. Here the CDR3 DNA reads TGCGCCAGCAGCGGGGAGGCGGGGTCCTACGAGCAGTACTTC. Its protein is CASSGEAGSYEQYF.

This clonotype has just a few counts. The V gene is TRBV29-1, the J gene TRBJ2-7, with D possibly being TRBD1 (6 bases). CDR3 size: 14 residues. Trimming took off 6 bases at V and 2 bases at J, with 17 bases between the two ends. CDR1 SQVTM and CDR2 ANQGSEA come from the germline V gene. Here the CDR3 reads CSVVVLGATYEQYF. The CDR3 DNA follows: TGCAGCGTCGTAGTTCTGGGGGCGACCTACGAGCAGTACTTC.

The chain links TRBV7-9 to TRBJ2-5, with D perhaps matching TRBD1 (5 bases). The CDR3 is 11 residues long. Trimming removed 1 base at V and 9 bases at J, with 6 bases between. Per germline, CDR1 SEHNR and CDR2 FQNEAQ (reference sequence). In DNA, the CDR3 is TGTGCCAGCAGCTTAGGGGGCCCCCAGTACTTC. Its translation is CASSLGGPQYF.

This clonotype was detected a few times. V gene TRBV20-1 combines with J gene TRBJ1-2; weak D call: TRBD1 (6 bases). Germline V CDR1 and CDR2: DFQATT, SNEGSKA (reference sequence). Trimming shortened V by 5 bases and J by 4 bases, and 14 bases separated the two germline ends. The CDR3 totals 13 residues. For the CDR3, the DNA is TGCAGTGCTGTCCGGGGGCCCTTCTATGGCTACACCTTC. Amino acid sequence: CSAVRGPFYGYTF.

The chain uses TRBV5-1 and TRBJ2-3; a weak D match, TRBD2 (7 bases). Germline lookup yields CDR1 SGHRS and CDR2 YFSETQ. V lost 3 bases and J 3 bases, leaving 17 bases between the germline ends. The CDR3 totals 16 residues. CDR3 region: CASSWGLGRPTDTQYF. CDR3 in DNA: TGCGCCAGCAGCTGGGGGCTCGGGAGGCCTACAGATACGCAGTATTTT.

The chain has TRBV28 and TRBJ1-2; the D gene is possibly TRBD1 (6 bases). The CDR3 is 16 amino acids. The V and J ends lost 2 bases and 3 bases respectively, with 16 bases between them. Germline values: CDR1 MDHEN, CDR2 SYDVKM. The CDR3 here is CASSLPNREGDYGYTF. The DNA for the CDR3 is TGTGCCAGCAGTTTACCGAACAGGGAAGGGGACTATGGCTACACCTTC.

The CDR3 nucleotides read TGCGCCAGCAGCAAGTGGGGCGTCACGGTTTTGAACACTGAAGCTTTCTTT. This codes for CASSKWGVTVLNTEAFF. The genes are TRBV4-1 and TRBJ1-1; a weak D match, TRBD1 (5 bases). Germline values: CDR1 MGHRA, CDR2 YSYEKL. Trimming took off 5 bases at V and 0 bases at J, with 19 bases between the two ends. The CDR3 sequence is 17 residues long.

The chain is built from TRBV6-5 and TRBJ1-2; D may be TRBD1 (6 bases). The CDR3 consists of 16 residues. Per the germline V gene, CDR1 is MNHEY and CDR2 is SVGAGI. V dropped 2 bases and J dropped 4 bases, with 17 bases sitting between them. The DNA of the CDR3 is TGTGCCAGCAGTTACCATCCCGGGACACCTGGCTATGGCTACACCTTC. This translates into CASSYHPGTPGYGYTF.

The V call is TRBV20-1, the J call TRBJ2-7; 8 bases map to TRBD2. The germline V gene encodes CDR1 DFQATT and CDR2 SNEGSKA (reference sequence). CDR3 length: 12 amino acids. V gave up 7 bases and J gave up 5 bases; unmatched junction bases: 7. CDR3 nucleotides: TGCAGTGGTAAGGGACTAGAGCACGAGCAGTACTTC. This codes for CSGKGLEHEQYF.